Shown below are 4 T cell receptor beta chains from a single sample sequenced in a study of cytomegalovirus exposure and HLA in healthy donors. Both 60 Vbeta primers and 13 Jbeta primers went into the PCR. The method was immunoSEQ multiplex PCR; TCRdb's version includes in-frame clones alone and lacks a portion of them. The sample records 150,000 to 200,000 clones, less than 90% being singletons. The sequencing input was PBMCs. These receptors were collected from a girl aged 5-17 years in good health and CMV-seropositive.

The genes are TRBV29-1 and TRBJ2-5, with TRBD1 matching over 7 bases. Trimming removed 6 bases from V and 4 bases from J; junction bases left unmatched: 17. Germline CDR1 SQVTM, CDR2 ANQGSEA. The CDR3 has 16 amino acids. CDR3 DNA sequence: TGCAGCGTAGACTTGGATAAAGGGGGCGCGGGAGAGACCCAGTACTTC. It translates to CSVDLDKGGAGETQYF.

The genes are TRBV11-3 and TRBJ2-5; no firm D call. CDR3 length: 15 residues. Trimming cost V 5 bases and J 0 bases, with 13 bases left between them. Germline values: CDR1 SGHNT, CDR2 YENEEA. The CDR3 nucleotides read TGTGCCAGCAGCCCCGAGCTCACTTACCAAGAGACCCAGTACTTC. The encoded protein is CASSPELTYQETQYF. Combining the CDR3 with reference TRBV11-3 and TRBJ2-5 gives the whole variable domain EAGVVQSPRYKIIEKKQPVAFWCNPISGHNTLYWYLQNLGQGPELLIRYENEEAVDDSQLPKDRFSAERLKGVDSTLKIQPAELGDSAVYLCASSPELTYQETQYFGPGTRLLVL.

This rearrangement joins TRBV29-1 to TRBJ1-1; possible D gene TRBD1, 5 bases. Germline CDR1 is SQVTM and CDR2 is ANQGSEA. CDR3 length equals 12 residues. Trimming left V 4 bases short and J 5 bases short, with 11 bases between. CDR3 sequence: CSVAAGRTEAFF. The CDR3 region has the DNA TGCAGCGTTGCGGCAGGGAGGACTGAAGCTTTCTTT.

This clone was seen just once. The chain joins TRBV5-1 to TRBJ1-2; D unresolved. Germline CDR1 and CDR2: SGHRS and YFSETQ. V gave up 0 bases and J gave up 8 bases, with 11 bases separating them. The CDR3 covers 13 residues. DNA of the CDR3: TGCGCCAGCAGCTTGGATTCGGGTGGCGGCTACACCTTC. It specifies CASSLDSGGGYTF. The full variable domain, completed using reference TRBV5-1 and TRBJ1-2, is KAGVTQTPRYLIKTRGQQVTLSCSPISGHRSVSWYQQTPGQGLQFLFEYFSETQRNKGNFPGRFSGRQFSNSRSEMNVSTLELGDSALYLCASSLDSGGGYTFGSGTRLTVV.